These 32 T cell receptor beta chains originate from one sample sequenced in a study of T cell responses to AZD1222 COVID-19 vaccine. Sequencing used immunoSEQ multiplex PCR; TCRdb keeps in-frame clones, though not all of them. The data hold roughly 200,000 clones, with just over 90% observed a single time. The sample here was peripheral blood, taken 28 days after the second dose of the MenACWY control vaccine. The source of these receptors is an adult who received the MenACWY meningococcal vaccine as a control.

The chain employs TRBV27 and TRBJ2-1; TRBD1 agrees at 7 bases. Per the germline V gene, CDR1 is MNHEY and CDR2 is SMNVEV (reference sequence). The CDR3 extends over 15 amino acids. The V segment lost 2 bases and the J segment 2 bases; nucleotides outside the gene matches: 3. In DNA, the CDR3 is TGTGCCAGCAGTTTAGCCGGGACAGCCTACAATGAGCAGTTCTTC. Translated: CASSLAGTAYNEQFF.

V is TRBV7-2 and J is TRBJ1-1; D call uncertain. V was clipped by 8 bases and J by 1 base, with 14 bases between them. Per germline, CDR1 SGHTA and CDR2 FQGNSA. The CDR3 runs to 14 residues. CDR3 DNA: TGTGCCAGCCTCGCTGGAATCTGGAACACTGAAGCTTTCTTT. Amino acid sequence: CASLAGIWNTEAFF.

This chain links TRBV15 with TRBJ1-5, with D perhaps TRBD1 (6 bases). The germline V gene encodes CDR1 LNHNV and CDR2 YYDKDF (reference sequence). Between the trimmed V and J ends, which lost 1 base and 9 bases, there was a span of 16 bases. The CDR3 spans 15 residues. The CDR3 region has the DNA TGTGCCACCAGCAGAGGGCCCCCAGGGGTTAGGCCCCAGCATTTT. This translates into CATSRGPPGVRPQHF. The variable domain in full, with the rest retrieved from reference TRBV15 and TRBJ1-5, is DAMVIQNPRYQVTQFGKPVTLSCSQTLNHNVMYWYQQKSSQAPKLLFHYYDKDFNNEADTPDNFQSRRPNTSFCFLDIRSPGLGDTAMYLCATSRGPPGVRPQHFGDGTRLSIL.

The chain has TRBV4-2 and TRBJ2-3, with D possibly TRBD2 on 6 matching bases. Trimming took off 6 bases at V and 2 bases at J, with 9 bases between the two ends. Germline V gene sequence: CDR1 LGHNA, CDR2 YNFKEQ. The CDR3 is made up of 13 amino acids. CDR3 loop: CASRPGLTDTQYF. Written as DNA, the CDR3 is TGTGCCAGCAGGCCGGGACTCACAGATACGCAGTATTTT.

The chain has TRBV7-9 and TRBJ1-5; D is undetermined. The CDR3 is 17 residues long. V lost 0 bases and J lost 0, with 12 bases in between. The germline CDR1 and CDR2 sequences are SEHNR and FQNEAQ (reference sequence). The CDR3 is CASSLASDPYSNQPQHF. The DNA for the CDR3 is TGTGCCAGCAGCTTAGCCTCAGACCCGTATAGCAATCAGCCCCAGCATTTT.

This chain connects TRBV3-1 (or the pseudogene TRBV3-2) to TRBJ1-2; 9 bases are shared with TRBD1. From germline, CDR1 is LGHDT and CDR2 YNNKEL (reference sequence). Trimming cost V 2 bases and J 6 bases; bases outside gene matches: 4. This CDR3 spans 14 amino acids. The CDR3 spells CASSQLQGADGYTF. The CDR3 DNA sequence: TGTGCCAGCAGCCAATTACAGGGGGCGGATGGCTACACCTTC.

J is TRBJ2-2 and V is TRBV11-3, with D unresolved. Germline V gene lookup returns CDR1 SGHNT and CDR2 YENEEA. The germline V and J ends were trimmed by 0 bases and 0 bases, with 8 bases remaining between them. This CDR3 contains 16 residues. The CDR3 bases are TGTGCCAGCAGCTTAGATGGCGGTGCGAACACCGGGGAGCTGTTTTTT. Translated: CASSLDGGANTGELFF.

This sequence joins TRBV23-1 and TRBJ2-2; 11 bases fit TRBD2. TRBV23-1 is recorded as an ORF, its role being uncertain. Trimming took 0 bases from V and 1 from J; bases not matched to a gene: 4. The CDR3 has 18 residues. CDR3 DNA: TGCGCCAGCAGTCAATCCGGACTAGCGGGTAGGAACACCGGGGAGCTGTTTTTT. It specifies CASSQSGLAGRNTGELFF.

This chain links TRBV27 with TRBJ2-3; 9 positions match TRBD2. Germline values: CDR1 MNHEY, CDR2 SMNVEV (reference sequence). J was trimmed by 1 base and V by 4 bases; bases with no gene match: 6. The CDR3 sequence is 16 residues long. In nucleotides, the CDR3 is TGTGCCAGCAGTTCTACCCGACTAGCGGGCACAGATACGCAGTATTTT. Residues: CASSSTRLAGTDTQYF.

The J gene is TRBJ2-5, the V gene TRBV3-1 (or the pseudogene TRBV3-2); weak D call: TRBD2 (6 bases). Germline V gene data show CDR1 as LGHDT and CDR2 as YNNKEL (reference sequence). The V end was cut by 4 bases, the J end by 3 bases, with 27 bases between. This CDR3 is built from 19 residues. DNA for the CDR3: TGTGCCAGCAGCCCCCTGTCGGTTGCGGGCGGGACCGAAAAAGAGACCCAGTACTTC. As protein: CASSPLSVAGGTEKETQYF.

V gene TRBV3-1 (or the pseudogene TRBV3-2) combines with J gene TRBJ2-1; 7 nucleotides match TRBD2. Losses at the gene ends were 4 bases for V and 6 bases for J; bases not matched to a gene: 3. The CDR3 runs 13 residues. Germline CDR1 reads LGHDT; CDR2 reads YNNKEL (reference sequence). CDR3 amino acids: CASSRDYINEQFF. The CDR3 bases are TGTGCCAGCAGCCGGGACTACATCAATGAGCAGTTCTTC.

V usage is TRBV4-3 and J usage is TRBJ1-4; possible D gene TRBD1, 5 bases. This CDR3 region has 13 residues. Germline V CDR1 and CDR2: LGHNA, YSLEER. Trimming pared 6 bases from V and 4 bases from J, leaving 9 bases between. The CDR3 DNA follows: TGCGCCAGCAGAAGACAGAATAATGAAAAACTGTTTTTT. Translated, it gives CASRRQNNEKLFF.

This sequence joins TRBV7-9 and TRBJ1-2; D might be TRBD1 (6 bases). CDR1 SEHNR and CDR2 FQNEAQ come from the germline V gene (reference sequence). With 4 bases removed from V and 8 bases from J, the gap between germline ends came to 20 bases. The CDR3 runs 15 residues. As DNA, the CDR3 is TGTGCCAGCAGCTACACTGAAGGAGGGGGAAGCGGCTACACCTTC. Translating gives CASSYTEGGGSGYTF. The variable domain in full, completed from reference TRBV7-9 and TRBJ1-2, reads DTGVSQNPRHKITKRGQNVTFRCDPISEHNRLYWYRQTLGQGPEFLTYFQNEAQLEKSRLLSDRFSAERPKGSFSTLEIQRTEQGDSAMYLCASSYTEGGGSGYTFGSGTRLTVV.

This chain connects TRBV25-1 to TRBJ2-1; TRBD2 agrees at 9 bases. Germline loops: CDR1 MGHDK, CDR2 SYGVNS. The V gene end was trimmed by 1 base and the J gene end by 5 bases; junction bases not matched to a gene: 3. The CDR3 runs to 15 residues. The DNA for the CDR3 is TGTGCCAGCAGTGAATTGGGACTAGCACACAATGAGCAGTTCTTC. Its protein is CASSELGLAHNEQFF. Together with reference TRBV25-1 and TRBJ2-1, the CDR3 gives the full variable domain: EADIYQTPRYLVIGTGKKITLECSQTMGHDKMYWYQQDPGMELHLIHYSYGVNSTEKGDLSSESTVSRIRTEHFPLTLESARPSHTSQYLCASSELGLAHNEQFFGPGTRLTVL.

The rearrangement links TRBV11-3 to TRBJ2-7; 8 nucleotides agree with TRBD1. Germline lookup yields CDR1 SGHNT and CDR2 YENEEA. The length of the CDR3 is 14 residues. V was clipped by 5 bases and J by 2 bases; unmatched bases: 5. CDR3: CASSAGQGAYEQYF. The CDR3 nucleotides are TGTGCCAGCAGCGCTGGACAGGGCGCCTACGAGCAGTACTTC.

This chain links TRBV9 with TRBJ1-4; D possibly corresponds to TRBD1 (6 bases). Germline V gene lookup returns CDR1 SGDLS and CDR2 YYNGEE. The CDR3 totals 14 residues. The V end lost 4 bases, the J end lost 5 bases, and 12 bases lay between the germline ends. The CDR3 loop reads CASSSQGGNEKLFF. As DNA, the CDR3 is TGTGCCAGCAGCTCACAGGGAGGGAATGAAAAACTGTTTTTT.

The chain links TRBV27 to TRBJ2-7; D is unresolved. Germline-derived CDR1 and CDR2 are MNHEY and SMNVEV (reference sequence). Trimming removed 5 bases from V and 3 bases from J, with 14 bases in between. The CDR3 is 14 amino acids. The CDR3 sequence is CASSTRGQDYEQYF. The CDR3 DNA is TGTGCCAGCAGTACCCGTGGCCAGGACTACGAGCAGTACTTC.

This chain uses TRBV27 with TRBJ2-7; D possibly corresponds to TRBD1 (5 bases). V was trimmed by 3 bases and J by 0 bases, leaving 12 bases between them. This CDR3 is 15 amino acids long. Germline lookup yields CDR1 MNHEY and CDR2 SMNVEV (reference sequence). This CDR3 is CASSFSTASSYEQYF. CDR3 sequence (DNA): TGTGCCAGCAGTTTTTCGACAGCGAGCTCCTACGAGCAGTACTTC.

This chain links TRBV19 with TRBJ2-1, with TRBD2 identical over 14 bases. Losses at the gene ends were 5 bases for V and 9 bases for J; bases not matched to a gene: 12. There are 17 residues in the CDR3. Germline CDR1 LNHDA, CDR2 SQIVND (reference sequence). The CDR3 DNA is TGTGCCAGTAGTGTAGGGACGGGGACTAGCGGGAGTGGTGAGCAGTTCTTC. It is translated as CASSVGTGTSGSGEQFF. Supplemented by reference TRBV19 and TRBJ2-1, the full variable domain reads DGGITQSPKYLFRKEGQNVTLSCEQNLNHDAMYWYRQDPGQGLRLIYYSQIVNDFQKGDIAEGYSVSREKKESFPLTVTSAQKNPTAFYLCASSVGTGTSGSGEQFFGPGTRLTVL.

The chain is built from TRBV7-8 and TRBJ1-1; 8 bases map to TRBD1. Unmatched junction bases numbered 2, after V lost 1 base and J lost 1 base. This CDR3 spans 15 amino acids. Germline V gene data show CDR1 as SGHVS and CDR2 as FQNEAQ. The CDR3 region is CASSLVGTGNTEAFF. The CDR3 DNA reads TGTGCCAGCAGCTTAGTTGGGACAGGGAACACTGAAGCTTTCTTT.

This chain joins TRBV28 and TRBJ1-2; 7 positions agree with TRBD1. The ends lost 5 bases at V and 5 bases at J; junction bases unmatched: 8. This CDR3 is 14 amino acids long. Germline V CDR1 and CDR2: MDHEN, SYDVKM. This CDR3 reads CASSPETGRYGYTF. CDR3 DNA: TGTGCCAGCAGTCCGGAGACAGGGCGGTATGGCTACACCTTC.

This rearrangement joins TRBV6-5 to TRBJ1-2; D remains ambiguous. Trimming stripped 2 bases from V and 0 bases from J, with 7 bases between. This CDR3 has 14 amino acids. Germline assignment: CDR1 MNHEY and CDR2 SVGAGI. The CDR3 protein is CASSYEGSNYGYTF. CDR3 DNA: TGTGCCAGCAGTTACGAGGGATCTAACTATGGCTACACCTTC.

This chain uses TRBV6-5 with TRBJ1-5; 9 bases line up with TRBD1. Looked up from germline, CDR1 is MNHEY and CDR2 is SVGAGI. There are 14 residues in the CDR3. The V gene end was trimmed by 6 bases and the J gene end by 7 bases; junction bases not matched to a gene: 7. The chain's CDR3 is CASSMTGGGQPQHF. CDR3 coding DNA: TGTGCCAGCAGCATGACAGGGGGAGGGCAGCCCCAGCATTTT.

The chain employs TRBV7-2 and TRBJ2-7; D gene unclear. V lost 4 bases and J 6 bases, leaving 10 bases between the germline ends. Germline V gives CDR1 SGHTA, CDR2 FQGNSA. This CDR3 is built from 12 residues. Here the CDR3 reads CASSSYVGEQYF. In nucleotides, the CDR3 is TGTGCCAGCAGCTCGTACGTGGGCGAGCAGTACTTC.

About this clone: A read error may produce the germline difference seen at one junction end. The chain recombines TRBV19 with TRBJ2-1, with 8 positions matching TRBD2. The CDR3 sequence is 14 residues long. The germline V gene encodes CDR1 LNHDA and CDR2 SQIVND (reference sequence). The chain's CDR3 is CASRIAGSYNEQFF. CDR3 bases: TGTGCCAGTAGAATAGCGGGATCGTACAATGAGCAGTTCTTC.

The chain recombines TRBV12-3 or TRBV12-4 with TRBJ2-3; D may be TRBD1 (6 bases). The CDR3 loop spans 13 amino acids. V lost 5 bases and J lost 6, with 12 bases in between. The CDR3 region has the DNA TGTGCCAGCAGTACAGGGCTGAGGGATACGCAGTATTTT. Protein product: CASSTGLRDTQYF.

This chain links TRBV24-1 with TRBJ2-5; 10 bases are a match to TRBD1. Germline values: CDR1 KGHDR, CDR2 SFDVKD. V dropped 4 bases and J dropped 4; count of bases not matched to a gene: 8. This CDR3 comprises 16 residues. CDR3 nucleotides: TGTGCCACCAGTGAGCCAGGGACAGGGGATGGAGAGACCCAGTACTTC. Encoded protein: CATSEPGTGDGETQYF.

V is TRBV10-3 and J is TRBJ2-1, with a possible D match to TRBD2 (6 bases). The CDR3 is made up of 13 amino acids. Germline V gene data show CDR1 as ENHRY and CDR2 as SYGVKD. The V gene lost 5 bases and the J gene lost 9 bases, with 14 bases spanning the gap. In DNA form, the CDR3 reads TGTGCCATCAGTCCCAGTGGGGGAGGTGAGCAGTTCTTC. Translated, it gives CAISPSGGGEQFF.

This clone was counted a single time. This sequence joins TRBV30 and TRBJ1-1; 8 bases match TRBD1. J was trimmed by 10 bases and V by 5 bases; bases with no gene match: 15. The CDR3 sequence is 14 residues long. Germline CDR1 and CDR2: GTSNPN and SVGIG (reference sequence). The CDR3: CAWEIGRGQRGAFF. The CDR3 DNA reads as TGTGCCTGGGAAATTGGCAGGGGGCAACGGGGAGCTTTCTTT.

CDR3: CASSFTSGTGNNEQFF. The CDR3 nucleotides are TGTGCCAGCAGCTTTACCTCCGGGACAGGGAACAATGAGCAGTTCTTC. The chain recombines TRBV13 with TRBJ2-1; 9 bases map to TRBD1. The CDR3 is 16 residues long. V was clipped by 3 bases and J by 5 bases; unmatched bases: 8. Germline V CDR1 and CDR2: PRHDT, FYEKMQ (reference sequence).

The chain uses TRBV5-3 and TRBJ2-5; D is uncertain. TRBV5-3 is filed as an ORF, its function uncertain. V was cut by 3 bases and J by 4 bases, with 1 base left in between. The CDR3 loop spans 10 amino acids. The CDR3 DNA is TGTGCCAGAAGCTCAGAGACCCAGTACTTC. This sequence encodes CARSSETQYF.

The gene calls are TRBV10-3 and TRBJ2-2; TRBD1 might be the D (6 bases). This CDR3 region has 14 residues. From germline, CDR1 is ENHRY and CDR2 SYGVKD. The V end lost 7 bases, the J end lost 5 bases, and 14 bases lay between the germline ends. CDR3 DNA: TGTGCCATCACAAGGGAAAGGGGGACCGGGGAGCTGTTTTTT. Protein: CAITRERGTGELFF.